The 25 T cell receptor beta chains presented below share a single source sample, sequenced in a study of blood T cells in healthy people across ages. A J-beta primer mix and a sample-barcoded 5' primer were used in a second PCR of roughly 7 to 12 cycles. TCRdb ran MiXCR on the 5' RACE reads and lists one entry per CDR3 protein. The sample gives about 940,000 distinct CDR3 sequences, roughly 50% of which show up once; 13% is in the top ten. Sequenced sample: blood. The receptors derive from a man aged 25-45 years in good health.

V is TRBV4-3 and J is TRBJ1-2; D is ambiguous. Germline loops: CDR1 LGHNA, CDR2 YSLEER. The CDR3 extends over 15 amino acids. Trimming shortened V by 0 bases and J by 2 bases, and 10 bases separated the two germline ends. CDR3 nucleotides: TGCGCCAGCAGCCAAGAAAGGGAAGTAAACTATGGCTACACCTTC. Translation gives CASSQEREVNYGYTF.

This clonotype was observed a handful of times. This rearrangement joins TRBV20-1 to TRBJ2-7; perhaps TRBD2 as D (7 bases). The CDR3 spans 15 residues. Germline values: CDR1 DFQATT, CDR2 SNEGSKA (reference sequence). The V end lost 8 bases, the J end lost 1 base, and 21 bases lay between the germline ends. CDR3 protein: CSSRGQGGGSYEQYF. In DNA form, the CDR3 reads TGCAGTTCTCGGGGGCAGGGCGGGGGATCCTACGAGCAGTACTTC.

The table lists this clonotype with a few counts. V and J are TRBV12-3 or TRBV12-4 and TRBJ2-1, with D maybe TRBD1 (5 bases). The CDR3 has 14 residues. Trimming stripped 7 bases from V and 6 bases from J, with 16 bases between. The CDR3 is CASIPPGMGNEQFF. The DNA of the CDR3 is TGTGCCAGCATTCCCCCAGGGATGGGCAATGAGCAGTTCTTC.

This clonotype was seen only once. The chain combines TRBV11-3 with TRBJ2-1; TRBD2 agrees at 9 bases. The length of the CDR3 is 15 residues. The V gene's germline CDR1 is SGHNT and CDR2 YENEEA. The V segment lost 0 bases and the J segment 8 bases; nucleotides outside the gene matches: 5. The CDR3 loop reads CASSLDGGGADEQFF. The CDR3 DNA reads TGTGCCAGCAGCTTAGATGGCGGGGGGGCCGATGAGCAGTTCTTC.

The CDR3 here is CASSSGLANIYNEQFF. CDR3 coding DNA: TGTGCCAGCAGCTCAGGACTAGCCAACATTTACAATGAGCAGTTCTTC. The V call is TRBV11-1, the J call TRBJ2-1, with TRBD2 matching 8 bases. Germline values: CDR1 SGHAT, CDR2 FQDESV (reference sequence). V dropped 4 bases and J dropped 4; count of bases not matched to a gene: 9. CDR3 size: 16 residues.

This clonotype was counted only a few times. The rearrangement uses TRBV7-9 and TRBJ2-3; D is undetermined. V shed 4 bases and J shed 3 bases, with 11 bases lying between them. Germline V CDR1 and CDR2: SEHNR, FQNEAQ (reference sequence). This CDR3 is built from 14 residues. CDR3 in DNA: TGTGCCAGCAGCTACACTCAGCAGACAGATACGCAGTATTTT. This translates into CASSYTQQTDTQYF.

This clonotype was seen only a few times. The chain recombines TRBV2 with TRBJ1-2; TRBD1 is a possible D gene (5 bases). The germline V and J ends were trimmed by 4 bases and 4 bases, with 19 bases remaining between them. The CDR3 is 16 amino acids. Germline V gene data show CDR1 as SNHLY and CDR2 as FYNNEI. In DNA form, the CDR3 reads TGTGCCAGCAGTGTTCAAGGGGTAGGAACCTCCTATGGCTACACCTTC. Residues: CASSVQGVGTSYGYTF. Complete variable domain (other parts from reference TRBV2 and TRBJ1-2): EPEVTQTPSHQVTQMGQEVILRCVPISNHLYFYWYRQILGQKVEFLVSFYNNEISEKSEIFDDQFSVERPDGSNFTLKIRSTKLEDSAMYFCASSVQGVGTSYGYTFGSGTRLTVV.

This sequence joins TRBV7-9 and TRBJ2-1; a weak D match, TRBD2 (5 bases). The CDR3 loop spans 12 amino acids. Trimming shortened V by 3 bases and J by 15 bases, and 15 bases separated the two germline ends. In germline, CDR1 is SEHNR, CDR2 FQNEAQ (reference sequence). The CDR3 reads CASSLVLGRGFF. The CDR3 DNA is TGTGCCAGCAGCTTGGTTCTGGGCCGGGGGTTCTTC.

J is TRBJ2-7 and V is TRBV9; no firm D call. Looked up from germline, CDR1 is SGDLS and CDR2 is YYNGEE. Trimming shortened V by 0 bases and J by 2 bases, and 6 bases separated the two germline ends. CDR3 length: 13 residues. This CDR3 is CASSVDDPYEQYF. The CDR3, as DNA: TGTGCCAGCAGCGTAGATGACCCCTACGAGCAGTACTTC. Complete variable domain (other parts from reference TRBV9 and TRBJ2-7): DSGVTQTPKHLITATGQRVTLRCSPRSGDLSVYWYQQSLDQGLQFLIQYYNGEERAKGNILERFSAQQFPDLHSELNLSSLELGDSALYFCASSVDDPYEQYFGPGTRLTVT.

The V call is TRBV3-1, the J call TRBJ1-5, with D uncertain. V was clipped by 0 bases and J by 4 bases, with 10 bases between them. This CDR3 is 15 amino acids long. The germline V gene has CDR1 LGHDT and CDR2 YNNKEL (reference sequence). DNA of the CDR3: TGTGCCAGCAGCCAAGATACCACAATAAATCAGCCCCAGCATTTT. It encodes CASSQDTTINQPQHF.

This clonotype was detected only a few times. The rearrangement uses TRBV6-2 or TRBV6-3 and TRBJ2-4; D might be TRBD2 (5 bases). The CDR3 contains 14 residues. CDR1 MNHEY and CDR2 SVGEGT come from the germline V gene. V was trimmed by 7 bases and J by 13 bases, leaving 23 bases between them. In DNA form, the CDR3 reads TGTGCCAGCAAAAATCGGGGAATCCTTCGAGAGCAGTACTTC. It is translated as CASKNRGILREQYF.

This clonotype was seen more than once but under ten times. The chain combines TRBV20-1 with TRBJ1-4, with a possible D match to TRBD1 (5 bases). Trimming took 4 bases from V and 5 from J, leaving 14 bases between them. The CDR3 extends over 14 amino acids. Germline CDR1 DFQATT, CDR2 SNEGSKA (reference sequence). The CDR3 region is CSATDVRQNEKLFF. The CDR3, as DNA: TGCAGTGCTACAGATGTCCGACAGAATGAAAAACTGTTTTTT.

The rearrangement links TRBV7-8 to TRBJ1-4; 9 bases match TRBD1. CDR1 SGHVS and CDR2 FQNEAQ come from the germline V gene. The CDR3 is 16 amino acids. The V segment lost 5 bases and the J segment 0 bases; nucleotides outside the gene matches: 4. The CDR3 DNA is TGTGCCAGCAGCCGGGGACAGGGCTCAACTAATGAAAAACTGTTTTTT. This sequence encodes CASSRGQGSTNEKLFF. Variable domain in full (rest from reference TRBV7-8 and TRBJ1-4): GAGVSQSPRYKVAKRGQDVALRCDPISGHVSLFWYQQALGQGPEFLTYFQNEAQLDKSGLPSDRFFAERPEGSVSTLKIQRTQQEDSAVYLCASSRGQGSTNEKLFFGSGTQLSVL.

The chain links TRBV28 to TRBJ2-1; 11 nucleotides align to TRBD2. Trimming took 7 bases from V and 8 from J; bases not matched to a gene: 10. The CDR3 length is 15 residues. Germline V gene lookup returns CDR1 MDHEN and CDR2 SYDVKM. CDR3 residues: CASTWASSGGHEQFF. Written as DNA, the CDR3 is TGTGCCAGCACTTGGGCGTCTAGCGGGGGGCATGAGCAGTTCTTC.

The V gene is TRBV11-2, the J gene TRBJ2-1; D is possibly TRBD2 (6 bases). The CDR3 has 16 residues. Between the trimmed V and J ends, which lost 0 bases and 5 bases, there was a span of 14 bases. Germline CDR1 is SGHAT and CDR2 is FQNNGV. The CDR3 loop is CASSLDEGWGDNEQFF. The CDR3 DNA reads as TGTGCCAGCAGCTTAGATGAAGGGTGGGGGGACAATGAGCAGTTCTTC.

The CDR3 loop is CASRISGNEQFF. The CDR3 nucleotides read TGTGCCAGCAGGATATCCGGCAATGAGCAGTTCTTC. The chain employs TRBV6-6 and TRBJ2-1; D is uncertain. This CDR3 is 12 amino acids long. Germline CDR1 reads MNHNY; CDR2 reads SVGAGI (reference sequence). The germline V and J ends were trimmed by 6 bases and 6 bases, with 9 bases remaining between them.

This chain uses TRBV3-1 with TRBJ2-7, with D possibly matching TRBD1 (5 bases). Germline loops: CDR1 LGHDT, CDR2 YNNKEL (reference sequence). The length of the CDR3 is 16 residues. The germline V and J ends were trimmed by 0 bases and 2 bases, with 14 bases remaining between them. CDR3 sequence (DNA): TGTGCCAGCAGCCAAGATCTCAGCACAGGCCCCTACGAGCAGTACTTC. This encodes CASSQDLSTGPYEQYF.

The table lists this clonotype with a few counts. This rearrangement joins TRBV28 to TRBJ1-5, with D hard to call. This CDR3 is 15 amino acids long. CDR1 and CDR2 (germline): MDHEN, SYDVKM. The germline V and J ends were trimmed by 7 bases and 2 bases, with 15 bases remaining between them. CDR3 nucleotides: TGTGCCAGCAAACCCCCAACGATCGGCAATCAGCCCCAGCATTTT. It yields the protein CASKPPTIGNQPQHF.

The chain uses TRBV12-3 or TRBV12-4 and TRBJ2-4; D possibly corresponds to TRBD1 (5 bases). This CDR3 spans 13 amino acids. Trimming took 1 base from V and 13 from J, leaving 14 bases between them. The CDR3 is CASSLDQGSLQYF. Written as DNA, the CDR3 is TGTGCCAGCAGTTTAGACCAGGGTTCACTGCAGTACTTC.

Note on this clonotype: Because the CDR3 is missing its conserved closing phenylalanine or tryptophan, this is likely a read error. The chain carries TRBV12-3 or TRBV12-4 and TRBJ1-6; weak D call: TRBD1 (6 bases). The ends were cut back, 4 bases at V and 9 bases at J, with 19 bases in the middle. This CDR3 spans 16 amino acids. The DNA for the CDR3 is TGTGCCAGCAGTTCTAAGGGGGGTGTATCGGGTTCACCCCTCCACTCT. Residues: CASSSKGGVSGSPLHS.

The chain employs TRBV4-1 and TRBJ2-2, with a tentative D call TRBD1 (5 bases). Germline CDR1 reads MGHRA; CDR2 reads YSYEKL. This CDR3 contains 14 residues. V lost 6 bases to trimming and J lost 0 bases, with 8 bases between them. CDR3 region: CASRTGANTGELFF. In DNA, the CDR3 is TGCGCCAGCAGAACAGGAGCGAACACCGGGGAGCTGTTTTTT.

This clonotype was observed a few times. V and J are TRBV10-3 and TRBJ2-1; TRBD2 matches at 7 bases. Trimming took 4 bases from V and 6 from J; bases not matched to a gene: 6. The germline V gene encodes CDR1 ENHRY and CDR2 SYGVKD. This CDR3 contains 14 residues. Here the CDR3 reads CAISGSGVGNEQFF. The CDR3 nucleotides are TGTGCCATCAGTGGGAGCGGGGTAGGCAATGAGCAGTTCTTC.

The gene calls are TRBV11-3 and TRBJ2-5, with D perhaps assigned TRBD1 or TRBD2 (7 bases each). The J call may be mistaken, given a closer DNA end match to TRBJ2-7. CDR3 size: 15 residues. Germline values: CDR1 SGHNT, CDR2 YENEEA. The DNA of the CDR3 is TGTGCCAGCAGCCCCCGGGGAGGGGGCCGCAACGAGCAGTACTTC. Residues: CASSPRGGGRNEQYF.

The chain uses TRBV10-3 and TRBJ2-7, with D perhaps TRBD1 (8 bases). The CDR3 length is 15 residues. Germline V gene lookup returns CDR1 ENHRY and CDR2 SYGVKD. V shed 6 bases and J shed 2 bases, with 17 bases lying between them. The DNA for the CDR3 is TGTGCCATCAGACCTGGACAGGGAGGGGCCTACGAGCAGTACTTC. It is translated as CAIRPGQGGAYEQYF.

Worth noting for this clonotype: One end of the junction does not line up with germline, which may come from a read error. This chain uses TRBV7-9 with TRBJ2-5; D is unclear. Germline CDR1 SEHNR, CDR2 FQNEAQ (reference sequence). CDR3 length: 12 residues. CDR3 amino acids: CASNLVAETQYF. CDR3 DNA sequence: TGTGCCAGCAACTTAGTAGCCGAGACCCAGTACTTC.